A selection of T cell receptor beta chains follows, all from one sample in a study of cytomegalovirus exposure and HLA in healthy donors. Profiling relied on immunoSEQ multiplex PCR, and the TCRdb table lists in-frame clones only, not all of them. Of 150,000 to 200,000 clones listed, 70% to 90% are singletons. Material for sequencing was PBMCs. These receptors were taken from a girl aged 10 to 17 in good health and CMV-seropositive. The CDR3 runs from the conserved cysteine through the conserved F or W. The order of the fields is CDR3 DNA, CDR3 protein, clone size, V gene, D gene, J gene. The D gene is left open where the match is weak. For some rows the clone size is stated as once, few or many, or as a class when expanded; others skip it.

TGCACCAGCAGCCAAGACGGCTCTCAGGGCAGCTACGAGCAGTACTTC CTSSQDGSQGSYEQYF once TRBV1 - TRBJ2-7
TGTGCCACCAGCAGAGGACAGGGGGGTTCCTACGAGCAGTACTTC CATSRGQGGSYEQYF - TRBV15 TRBD1 TRBJ2-7
TGTGCCAGCAGCACATCCGGGACTAGCGGGATAGATACGCAGTATTTT CASSTSGTSGIDTQYF once TRBV7-2 TRBD2 TRBJ2-3
TGTGCCCGCTCGGGGGGATTTAACGACGAGCAGTACTTC CARSGGFNDEQYF - TRBV30 TRBD2 TRBJ2-7
TGTGCCACCAGGGTGGGACAGGGGCCCTACGAGCAGTACTTC CATRVGQGPYEQYF - TRBV15 TRBD1 TRBJ2-7
TGCGCCAGCAGCCCGACGACCGGAGGTAGGGTTCACGAGCAGTACTTC CASSPTTGGRVHEQYF once TRBV5-1 - TRBJ2-7
TGTGCCAGCAGCTTAGCATGGCTAGCGGGAGGGGATCGTGAGACCCAGTACTTC CASSLAWLAGGDRETQYF - TRBV5-4 TRBD2 TRBJ2-5
TGTGCCAGCAGCCAAGCTTCAGGGGGTGGTGAAAAACTGTTTTTT CASSQASGGGEKLFF - TRBV4-2 TRBD1 TRBJ1-4
TGTGCCAGCAGTCCCCAGGGATACGAGCAGTACTTC CASSPQGYEQYF - TRBV25-1 - TRBJ2-7
TGTGCCAGCAACCTGGACCGAGGGAGGACTGAAGCTTTCTTT CASNLDRGRTEAFF - TRBV6-1 - TRBJ1-1
TGCGCCAGCAGCCCGGTCGCAGGATCCTACGAGCAGTACTTC CASSPVAGSYEQYF - TRBV5-1 - TRBJ2-7
TGTGCCAGCAGCTTGCCTAGCGGGGGCCCCTCCTACAATGAGCAGTTCTTC CASSLPSGGPSYNEQFF - TRBV5-6 TRBD2 TRBJ2-1
TGTGCCAGCAGCTTCGGGACTCTAGGCTACACCTTC CASSFGTLGYTF - TRBV11-2 - TRBJ1-2
TGTGCTAGCAGCTTAGGAGAAACCTACGAGCAGTACTTC CASSLGETYEQYF - TRBV7-7 - TRBJ2-7
TGTGCCAGCAGCCAATTCATTTCTGACAGGGGAAATTCACCCCTCCACTTT CASSQFISDRGNSPLHF - TRBV14 TRBD1 TRBJ1-6
TGTGCCAGCAGCTTAGATCGGCAGGGGTCACTGTTTTTT CASSLDRQGSLFF - TRBV11-2 - TRBJ1-4
TGTGCCAGCAGCCCCGACCCCGCGGGGGACTATGGCTACACCTTC CASSPDPAGDYGYTF - TRBV7-9 - TRBJ1-2
TGTGCCAGCAGTTACTCGAATCAGGGGATTAATGAAAAACTGTTTTTT CASSYSNQGINEKLFF - TRBV6-5 - TRBJ1-4
TGTGCCAGCAGGACGTGGCGGAATAACTATGGCTACACCTTC CASRTWRNNYGYTF - TRBV2 - TRBJ1-2
TGTGCCAGCAGCCCCTTGGCGGGCTCCTATAATTCACCCCTCCACTTT CASSPLAGSYNSPLHF - TRBV21-1 - TRBJ1-6
TGCGCCAGCAGGACTGCTATTGGATCTAACTATGGCTACACCTTC CASRTAIGSNYGYTF - TRBV5-1 - TRBJ1-2